The 32 T cell receptor beta chains listed next were all sequenced from one sample in a study of T cells in Graves' hyperthyroidism and ophthalmopathy. RNA transcripts gave rise to amplified TCR beta CDR3 regions. Carried out on the TCR CDR3, a first-round RT-PCR used the HTBI primer set. TCRdb re-called the multiplex PCR reads through MiXCR, storing one row per CDR3 protein. The sample carries under 70,000 distinct CDR3 sequences, 53% recorded once. The sample taken for sequencing was blood. All receptors derive from a woman aged 60-75 years with Graves' ophthalmopathy.

The rearrangement uses TRBV9 and TRBJ2-2, with a tentative D call TRBD1 (6 bases). Trimming shortened V by 0 bases and J by 7 bases, and 10 bases separated the two germline ends. CDR1 SGDLS and CDR2 YYNGEE come from the germline V gene. The CDR3 extends over 14 amino acids. The CDR3 region has the DNA TGTGCCAGCAGCGTAGGTGGGGGCAGCGGGGAGCTGTTTTTT. Amino acids: CASSVGGGSGELFF.

This rearrangement joins TRBV2 to TRBJ2-7, with D possibly called TRBD1 or TRBD2 (5 bases each). The CDR3 has 10 residues. The germline gives CDR1 SNHLY, CDR2 FYNNEI. V lost 2 bases, J lost 11 bases, and 7 bases lay in between. This CDR3 is CASSEQGEYF. DNA of the CDR3: TGTGCCAGCAGTGAACAGGGAGAGTACTTC.

This clonotype was observed once. The rearrangement links TRBV6-5 to TRBJ1-5; 7 bases map to TRBD1. CDR1 MNHEY and CDR2 SVGAGI come from the germline V gene. The CDR3 totals 14 residues. The V segment lost 8 bases and the J segment 4 bases; nucleotides outside the gene matches: 8. CDR3 protein: CASRVDRENQPQHF. The CDR3 DNA sequence: TGTGCCAGCCGGGTTGACAGGGAGAATCAGCCCCAGCATTTT.

This clonotype was observed at least ten times. CDR3 coding DNA: TGTGCCAGCAGTTACAGGACTAGCGGGAGGAGGCTCTACAATGAGCAGTTCTTC. It is translated as CASSYRTSGRRLYNEQFF. The genes are TRBV7-2 and TRBJ2-1; 14 bases are shared with TRBD2. Losses at the gene ends were 6 bases for V and 3 bases for J; bases not matched to a gene: 10. The germline gives CDR1 SGHTA, CDR2 FQGNSA. The CDR3 covers 18 residues.

This clonotype was recorded many times. This rearrangement joins TRBV6-4 to TRBJ2-3; TRBD1 aligns across 7 bases. Germline lookup yields CDR1 MRHNA and CDR2 SNTAGT. CDR3 length equals 15 residues. The junction had 4 bases not matched to a gene; V was cut back by 2 bases and J by 2 bases. CDR3 bases: TGTGCCAGCAGTGACCGGGACAGCAACACAGATACGCAGTATTTT. Its translation is CASSDRDSNTDTQYF.

The sample holds many counts of this clonotype. CDR3 loop: CASSYKTSGFETQYF. CDR3 in DNA: TGTGCCAGCAGCTACAAGACTAGCGGGTTTGAGACCCAGTACTTC. The chain recombines TRBV5-6 with TRBJ2-5, with 10 bases identical to TRBD2. Unmatched junction bases numbered 7, after V lost 3 bases and J lost 5 bases. The V gene's germline CDR1 is SGHDT and CDR2 YYEEEE. The CDR3 consists of 15 residues. Together with reference TRBV5-6 and TRBJ2-5, the CDR3 gives the full variable domain: DAGVTQSPTHLIKTRGQQVTLRCSPKSGHDTVSWYQQALGQGPQFIFQYYEEEERQRGNFPDRFSGHQFPNYSSELNVNALLLGDSALYLCASSYKTSGFETQYFGPGTRLLVL.

The CDR3 DNA follows: TGCAGTGCTAGAAGCGAGCGGGAGTGGACCCAGTACTTC. Encoded protein: CSARSEREWTQYF. The chain recombines TRBV20-1 with TRBJ2-5; 8 bases fit TRBD2. The length of the CDR3 is 13 residues. Germline V gene sequence: CDR1 DFQATT, CDR2 SNEGSKA (reference sequence). V shed 2 bases, J shed 7 bases, and the junction held 6 bases outside the gene matches.

This clonotype occurred many times. This rearrangement joins TRBV20-1 to TRBJ1-2; possible D gene TRBD1, 5 bases. Trimming removed 1 base at V and 5 bases at J, with 8 bases between. The CDR3 runs to 12 residues. Germline assignment: CDR1 DFQATT and CDR2 SNEGSKA (reference sequence). In DNA, the CDR3 is TGCAGTGCTAGAGTTGGGGGTTATGGCTACACCTTC. Translation: CSARVGGYGYTF.

The chain uses TRBV19 and TRBJ2-7; D uncertain. Trimming left V 8 bases short and J 3 bases short, with 5 bases between. Germline CDR1 is LNHDA and CDR2 is SQIVND (reference sequence). The CDR3 has 10 amino acids. The DNA of the CDR3 is TGTGCCAGTTGTGACTACGAGCAGTACTTC. Residues: CASCDYEQYF.

The chain recombines TRBV18 with TRBJ1-5, with D perhaps matching TRBD1 (6 bases). Germline CDR1 is KGHSH and CDR2 is LQKENI. This CDR3 is 15 amino acids long. V gave up 2 bases and J gave up 6 bases, with 14 bases separating them. The CDR3 sequence is CASSPSGQGSQPQHF. CDR3 sequence (DNA): TGTGCCAGCTCACCATCCGGGCAGGGGAGTCAGCCCCAGCATTTT.

The chain carries TRBV27 and TRBJ1-5; TRBD1 aligns across 10 bases. Germline CDR1 is MNHEY and CDR2 is SMNVEV (reference sequence). Trimming removed 6 bases from V and 9 bases from J; junction bases left unmatched: 8. The CDR3 is 14 amino acids. CDR3 bases: TGTGCCAGCAGACGACAGGGGGCCAGGTTGCCCCAGCATTTT. Its translation: CASRRQGARLPQHF.

The chain carries TRBV29-1 and TRBJ2-7, with D possibly being TRBD1 (5 bases). There are 11 residues in the CDR3. V was trimmed by 8 bases and J by 2 bases, leaving 10 bases between them. The germline CDR1 and CDR2 sequences are SQVTM and ANQGSEA. Written as DNA, the CDR3 is TGCAGCACCCAGGGCGCCTACGAGCAGTACTTC. Protein product: CSTQGAYEQYF.

This chain uses TRBV10-3 with TRBJ1-4; D possibly corresponds to TRBD1 (5 bases). Germline loops: CDR1 ENHRY, CDR2 SYGVKD. The CDR3 has 16 amino acids. The ends were cut back, 0 bases at V and 10 bases at J, with 18 bases in the middle. This CDR3 is CAISESLRTTRGKLFF. In DNA form, the CDR3 reads TGTGCCATCAGTGAGTCACTCAGAACTACAAGGGGAAAACTGTTTTTT.

This clonotype was detected only once. The rearrangement uses TRBV5-5 and TRBJ2-5; D is possibly TRBD1 (6 bases). Germline CDR1 reads SGHKS; CDR2 reads YYEKEE (reference sequence). Trimming removed 2 bases at V and 9 bases at J, with 11 bases between. The CDR3 consists of 12 residues. CDR3 in DNA: TGTGCCAGCAGCTTCGGAACAGGGTCCCAGTACTTC. This gives the protein CASSFGTGSQYF.

This clonotype was counted many times. This chain uses TRBV27 with TRBJ1-2; D not resolved. In germline, CDR1 is MNHEY, CDR2 SMNVEV (reference sequence). Trimming left V 3 bases short and J 0 bases short, with 5 bases between. The CDR3 covers 13 residues. The CDR3 reads CASSFLPNYGYTF. CDR3 bases: TGTGCCAGCAGTTTCCTCCCTAACTATGGCTACACCTTC.

The chain is built from TRBV2 and TRBJ1-1; D is possibly TRBD1 (5 bases). The V end was cut by 0 bases, the J end by 6 bases, with 17 bases between. The CDR3 consists of 16 residues. Germline V gene data show CDR1 as SNHLY and CDR2 as FYNNEI. CDR3 protein: CASSEARGGWDSEAFF. CDR3 bases: TGTGCCAGCAGTGAAGCGCGTGGCGGATGGGACTCTGAAGCTTTCTTT.

The CDR3 spells CASRRGVDWSYEHF. The CDR3 DNA sequence: TGTGCCAGTAGGCGTGGGGTGGATTGGTCCTACGAGCATTTT. The chain carries TRBV19 and TRBJ1-5; D is uncertain. V shed 6 bases and J shed 14 bases, with 23 bases lying between them. The V gene's germline CDR1 is LNHDA and CDR2 SQIVND (reference sequence). The CDR3 runs 14 residues.

This sequence joins TRBV7-3 and TRBJ2-2, with 10 nucleotides matching TRBD2. Germline CDR1 SGHTA, CDR2 FQGTGA. The V segment lost 5 bases and the J segment 16 bases; nucleotides outside the gene matches: 28. The CDR3 loop spans 19 amino acids. CDR3 coding DNA: TGTGCCAGCAGCCCCCACCCCCGGACTAGCGGATTCAACACCGGGGAACCGTTTTTT. This sequence encodes CASSPHPRTSGFNTGEPFF.

This clonotype appeared many times. V usage is TRBV20-1 and J usage is TRBJ1-6; D is perhaps TRBD1 (5 bases). V was shortened by 1 base and J by 3 bases, with 7 bases between the two germline ends. The length of the CDR3 is 14 residues. From germline, CDR1 is DFQATT and CDR2 SNEGSKA (reference sequence). CDR3 in amino acids: CSARGGGYNSPLHF. CDR3 in DNA: TGCAGTGCTAGAGGGGGGGGCTATAATTCACCCCTCCACTTT.

There are many counts of this clonotype. V usage is TRBV20-1 and J usage is TRBJ1-2; the match to TRBD1 covers 10 bases. V shed 1 base, J shed 4 bases, and the junction held 9 bases outside the gene matches. Germline CDR1 reads DFQATT; CDR2 reads SNEGSKA (reference sequence). The CDR3 is 16 amino acids. CDR3: CSARVPGQGVFYGYTF. In DNA form, the CDR3 reads TGCAGTGCTAGAGTACCCGGACAGGGGGTCTTCTATGGCTACACCTTC.

In its sample, this clonotype was seen a few times. The J gene is TRBJ1-2, the V gene TRBV29-1; a weak D match, TRBD1 (5 bases). This CDR3 is built from 12 residues. CDR1 SQVTM and CDR2 ANQGSEA come from the germline V gene. Deletions cut 4 bases from V and 2 bases from J, with 8 bases between. CDR3 residues: CSVVGGNYGYTF. The CDR3 DNA reads TGCAGCGTTGTTGGGGGAAACTATGGCTACACCTTC.

The chain links TRBV29-1 to TRBJ2-5; the D call may be TRBD1 or TRBD2 (5 bases each). This CDR3 comprises 13 residues. Looked up from germline, CDR1 is SQVTM and CDR2 is ANQGSEA. V shed 1 base and J shed 7 bases, with 13 bases lying between them. CDR3 DNA sequence: TGCAGCGTTGAAGCCCCGGGGACGGCGACCCAGTACTTC. It yields the protein CSVEAPGTATQYF.

The chain is built from TRBV18 and TRBJ2-7, with D perhaps given as TRBD1 or TRBD2 (5 bases each). The CDR3 has 15 residues. V lost 3 bases and J lost 9, with 21 bases in between. Per germline, CDR1 KGHSH and CDR2 LQKENI. The CDR3 sequence is CASSPGVGGLGTQYF. CDR3 DNA sequence: TGTGCCAGCTCACCGGGGGTCGGCGGCTTGGGGACGCAGTACTTC.

This clonotype was recorded a few times. This chain connects TRBV2 to TRBJ2-7; D possibly corresponds to TRBD2 (5 bases). Trimming cost V 5 bases and J 5 bases, with 13 bases left between them. Germline V gene data show CDR1 as SNHLY and CDR2 as FYNNEI. The CDR3 consists of 13 residues. CDR3 coding DNA: TGTGCCAGCAGTAGGGAGAGAAGGAACGAGCAGTACTTC. As protein: CASSRERRNEQYF.

The table lists this clonotype with many counts. The V gene is TRBV6-1, the J gene TRBJ2-7; either TRBD1 or TRBD2 may fit D (5 bases each). Looked up from germline, CDR1 is MNHNS and CDR2 is SASEGT. Trimming took off 8 bases at V and 7 bases at J, with 15 bases between the two ends. The CDR3 sequence is 12 residues long. This CDR3 is CASRGPSREQYF. For the CDR3, the DNA is TGTGCCAGCCGGGGACCATCGAGGGAGCAGTACTTC.

The genes are TRBV20-1 and TRBJ2-1; 12 bases agree with TRBD2. Germline trimming cut 5 bases from V and 7 bases from J; bases unmatched to any gene: 18. In germline, CDR1 is DFQATT, CDR2 SNEGSKA (reference sequence). This CDR3 is built from 18 residues. The CDR3 nucleotides are TGCAGTGCTCAACCCTGGACTAGCGGGGCGGAGCTTGGGAATGAGCAGTTCTTC. Protein product: CSAQPWTSGAELGNEQFF.

This clonotype has a count of ten or more. The chain links TRBV20-1 to TRBJ2-2, with 10 bases lining up with TRBD2. There are 16 residues in the CDR3. The J segment lost 3 bases and the V segment lost 0 bases, leaving 4 bases of the junction unmatched. Per germline, CDR1 DFQATT and CDR2 SNEGSKA (reference sequence). CDR3 nucleotide sequence: TGCAGTGCTAGAGATTTAGCGGGGGGTTACACCGGGGAGCTGTTTTTT. It translates to CSARDLAGGYTGELFF.

The gene calls are TRBV9 and TRBJ1-4; 7 positions match TRBD1. The germline V gene encodes CDR1 SGDLS and CDR2 YYNGEE. The CDR3 has 16 amino acids. Unmatched junction bases numbered 8, after V lost 1 base and J lost 5 bases. The CDR3 loop is CASSVLGGSYNEKLFF. As DNA, the CDR3 is TGTGCCAGCAGCGTATTAGGGGGCTCGTACAATGAAAAACTGTTTTTT.

With regard to this clonotype: Germline is not matched at one junction end, which may reflect a read error. This sequence joins TRBV15 and TRBJ1-2; 7 nucleotides align to TRBD1. The CDR3 spans 14 residues. Germline V gene sequence: CDR1 LNHNV, CDR2 YYDKDF (reference sequence). The CDR3 region has the DNA TGTGCCTCCAGCAGAGAACCTCGACAGGGTATCTACACCTTC. Its protein product is CASSREPRQGIYTF.

This clonotype was detected many times. This chain links TRBV2 with TRBJ1-6; D remains unclear. The germline V gene encodes CDR1 SNHLY and CDR2 FYNNEI. The V end was cut by 2 bases, the J end by 0 bases, with 8 bases between. The CDR3 sequence is 16 residues long. The CDR3 reads CASSESGFSYNSPLHF. In nucleotides, the CDR3 is TGTGCCAGCAGTGAATCGGGTTTCTCCTATAATTCACCCCTCCACTTT.

In its sample, this clonotype was seen many times. The V call is TRBV12-3 or TRBV12-4, the J call TRBJ2-7; TRBD2 agrees at 10 bases. This CDR3 has 17 residues. The trim removed 0 bases at V and 4 bases at J, leaving 9 bases unmatched. The CDR3 sequence is CASSLAELGLATYEQYF. CDR3 DNA: TGTGCCAGCAGTTTAGCGGAGCTGGGACTAGCGACTTACGAGCAGTACTTC.

This clonotype was seen repeatedly, ten times or more. The rearrangement joins TRBV12-3 or TRBV12-4 to TRBJ1-4; 10 positions match TRBD1. The CDR3 totals 17 residues. V dropped 5 bases and J dropped 1; count of bases not matched to a gene: 7. The CDR3 DNA follows: TGTGCCAGCAGTGGGGACAGGGGAGGTGTAACTAATGAAAAACTGTTTTTT. Protein product: CASSGDRGGVTNEKLFF.